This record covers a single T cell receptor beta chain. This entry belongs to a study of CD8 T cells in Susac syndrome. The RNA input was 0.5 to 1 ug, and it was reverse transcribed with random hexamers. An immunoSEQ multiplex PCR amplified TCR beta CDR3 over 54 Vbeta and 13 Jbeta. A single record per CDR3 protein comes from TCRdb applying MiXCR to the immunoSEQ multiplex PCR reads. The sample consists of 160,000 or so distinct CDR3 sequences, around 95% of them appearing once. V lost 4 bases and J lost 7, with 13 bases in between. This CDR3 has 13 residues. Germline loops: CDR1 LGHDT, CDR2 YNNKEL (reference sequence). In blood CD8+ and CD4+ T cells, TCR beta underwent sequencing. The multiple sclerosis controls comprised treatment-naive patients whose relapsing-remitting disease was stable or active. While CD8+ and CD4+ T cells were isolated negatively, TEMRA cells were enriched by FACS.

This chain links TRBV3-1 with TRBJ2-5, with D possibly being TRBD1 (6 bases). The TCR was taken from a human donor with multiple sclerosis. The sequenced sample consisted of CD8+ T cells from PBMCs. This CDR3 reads CASSPNREVTQYF. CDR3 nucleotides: TGTGCCAGCAGCCCCAACAGGGAAGTGACCCAGTACTTC.